This T cell receptor beta chain came from a study of control samples from healthy donors and cancer patients. In this sample, this clone turned up a few times. Using immunoSEQ multiplex PCR, the repertoire was profiled, and TCRdb retains in-frame clones only, with some absent. Counted here are 100,000 to 150,000 clones, around 87% occurring once; the ten biggest clones make up around 9%. V lost 0 bases and J lost 2, with 11 bases in between. CDR3 length: 15 amino acids. This sequence joins TRBV23-1 and TRBJ2-7; D perhaps matches TRBD2 (5 bases). TRBV23-1 is identified as an open reading frame with a role that is uncertain. The receptor was derived from a man between 35 and 55 years old in good health. The sequenced material came from blood. The CDR3 reads CASSQSLRAPYEQYF. In DNA, the CDR3 is TGCGCCAGCAGTCAATCCCTGCGGGCACCCTACGAGCAGTACTTC.